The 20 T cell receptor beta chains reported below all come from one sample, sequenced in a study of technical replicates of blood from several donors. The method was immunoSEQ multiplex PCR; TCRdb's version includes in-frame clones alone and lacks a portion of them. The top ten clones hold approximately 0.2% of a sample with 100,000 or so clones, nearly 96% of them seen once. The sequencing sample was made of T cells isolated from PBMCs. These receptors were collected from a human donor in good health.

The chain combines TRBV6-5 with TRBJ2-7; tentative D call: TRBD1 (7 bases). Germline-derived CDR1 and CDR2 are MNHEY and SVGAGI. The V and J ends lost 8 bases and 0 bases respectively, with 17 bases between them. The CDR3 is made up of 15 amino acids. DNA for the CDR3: TGTGCCAGCTACCAACCGCAGGGGGGCTCCTACGAGCAGTACTTC. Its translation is CASYQPQGGSYEQYF.

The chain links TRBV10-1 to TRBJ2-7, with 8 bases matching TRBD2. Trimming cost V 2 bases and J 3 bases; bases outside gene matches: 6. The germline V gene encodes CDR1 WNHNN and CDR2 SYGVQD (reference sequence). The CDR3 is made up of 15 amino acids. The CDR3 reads CASSEMRLANYEQYF. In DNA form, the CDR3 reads TGCGCCAGCAGTGAGATGCGACTAGCGAACTACGAGCAGTACTTC.

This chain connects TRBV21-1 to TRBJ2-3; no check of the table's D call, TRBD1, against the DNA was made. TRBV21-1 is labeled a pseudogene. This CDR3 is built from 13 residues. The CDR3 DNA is TGTGCCAGCAACGGACAGTTTCTAGATACGCAGTATTTT. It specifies CASNGQFLDTQYF.

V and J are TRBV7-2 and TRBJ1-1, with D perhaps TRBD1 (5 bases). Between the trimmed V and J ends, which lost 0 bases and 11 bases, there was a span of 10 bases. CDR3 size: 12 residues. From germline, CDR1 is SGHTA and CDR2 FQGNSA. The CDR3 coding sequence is TGTGCCAGCAGCTTAGCGCGGGGGGGGGCTTTCTTT. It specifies CASSLARGGAFF.

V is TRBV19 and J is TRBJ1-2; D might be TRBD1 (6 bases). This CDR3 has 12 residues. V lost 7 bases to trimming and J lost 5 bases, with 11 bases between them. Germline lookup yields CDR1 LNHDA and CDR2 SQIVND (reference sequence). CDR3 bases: TGTGCCAGTACTACGGACAGATATGGCTACACCTTC. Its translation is CASTTDRYGYTF.

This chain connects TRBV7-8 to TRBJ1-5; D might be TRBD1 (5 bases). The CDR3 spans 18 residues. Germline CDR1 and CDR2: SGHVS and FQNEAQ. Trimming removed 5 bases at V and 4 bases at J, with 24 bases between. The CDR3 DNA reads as TGTGCCAGCAGCCCAGAAGGGAGGGGTCGGGCCTTTAATCAGCCCCAGCATTTT. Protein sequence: CASSPEGRGRAFNQPQHF. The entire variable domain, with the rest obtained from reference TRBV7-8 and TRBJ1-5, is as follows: GAGVSQSPRYKVAKRGQDVALRCDPISGHVSLFWYQQALGQGPEFLTYFQNEAQLDKSGLPSDRFFAERPEGSVSTLKIQRTQQEDSAVYLCASSPEGRGRAFNQPQHFGDGTRLSIL.

In DNA, the CDR3 is TGTGCCAGTAGTCTAGGACAGGGACCCTACGAGCAGTACTTC. As protein: CASSLGQGPYEQYF. V is TRBV19 and J is TRBJ2-7; 8 nucleotides align to TRBD1. CDR1 and CDR2 from the germline V gene are LNHDA and SQIVND (reference sequence). The CDR3 length is 14 residues. J lost 2 bases, V lost 5 bases, and 5 bases had no gene match.

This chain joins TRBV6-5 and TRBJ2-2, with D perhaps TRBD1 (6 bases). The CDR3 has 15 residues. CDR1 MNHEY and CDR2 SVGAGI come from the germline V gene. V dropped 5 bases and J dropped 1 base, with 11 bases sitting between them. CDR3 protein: CASSRWTVNTGELFF. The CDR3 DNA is TGTGCCAGCAGTCGTTGGACAGTGAACACCGGGGAGCTGTTTTTT.

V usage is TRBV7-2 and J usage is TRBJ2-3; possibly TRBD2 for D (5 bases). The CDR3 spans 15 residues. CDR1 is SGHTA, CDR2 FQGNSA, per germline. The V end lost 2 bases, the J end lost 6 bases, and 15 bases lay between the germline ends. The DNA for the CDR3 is TGTGCCAGCAGCTTACAAGCCAACCGGAGGGATACGCAGTATTTT. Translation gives CASSLQANRRDTQYF.

CDR3 nucleotides: TGTGCCTGGCGCGGCGCGAACACCGGGGAGCTGTTTTTT. Translated, it gives CAWRGANTGELFF. The rearrangement joins TRBV30 to TRBJ2-2; D gene unclear. Trimming cost V 5 bases and J 0 bases, with 7 bases left between them. The CDR3 spans 13 residues. Germline-derived CDR1 and CDR2 are GTSNPN and SVGIG (reference sequence).

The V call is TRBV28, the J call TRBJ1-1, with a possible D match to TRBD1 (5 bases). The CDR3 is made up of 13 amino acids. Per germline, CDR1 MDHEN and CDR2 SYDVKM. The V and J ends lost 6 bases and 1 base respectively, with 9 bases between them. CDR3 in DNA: TGTGCCAGCAGAGTGACAGAGAACACTGAAGCTTTCTTT. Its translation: CASRVTENTEAFF.

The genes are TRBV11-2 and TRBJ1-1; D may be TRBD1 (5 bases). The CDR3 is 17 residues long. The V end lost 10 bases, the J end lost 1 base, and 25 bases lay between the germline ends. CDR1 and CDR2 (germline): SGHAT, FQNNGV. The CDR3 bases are TGTGCCATAACACAGGCAGTTTTTGCGGACAAGAACACTGAAGCTTTCTTT. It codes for CAITQAVFADKNTEAFF.

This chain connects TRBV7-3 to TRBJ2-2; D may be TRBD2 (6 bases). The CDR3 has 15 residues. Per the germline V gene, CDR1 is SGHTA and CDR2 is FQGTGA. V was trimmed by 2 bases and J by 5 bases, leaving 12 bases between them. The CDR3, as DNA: TGTGCCAGCAGCTTAGCATTCGGAGGGACCGGGGAGCTGTTTTTT. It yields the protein CASSLAFGGTGELFF.

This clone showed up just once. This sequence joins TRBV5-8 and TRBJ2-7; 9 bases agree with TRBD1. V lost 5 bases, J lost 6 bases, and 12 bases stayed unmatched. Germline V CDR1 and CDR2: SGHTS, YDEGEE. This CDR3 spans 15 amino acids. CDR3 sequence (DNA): TGTGCCAGCAGTTCCCGTGGACAGGGGTTGGGCGAGCAGTACTTC. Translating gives CASSSRGQGLGEQYF.

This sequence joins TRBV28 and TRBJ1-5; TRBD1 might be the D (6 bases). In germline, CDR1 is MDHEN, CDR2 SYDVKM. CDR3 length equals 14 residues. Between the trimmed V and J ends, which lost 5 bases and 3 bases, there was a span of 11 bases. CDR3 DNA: TGTGCCAGCAGTCCCGGACAGTACAATCAGCCCCAGCATTTT. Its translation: CASSPGQYNQPQHF. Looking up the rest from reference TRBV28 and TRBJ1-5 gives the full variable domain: DVKVTQSSRYLVKRTGEKVFLECVQDMDHENMFWYRQDPGLGLRLIYFSYDVKMKEKGDIPEGYSVSREKKERFSLILESASTNQTSMYLCASSPGQYNQPQHFGDGTRLSIL.

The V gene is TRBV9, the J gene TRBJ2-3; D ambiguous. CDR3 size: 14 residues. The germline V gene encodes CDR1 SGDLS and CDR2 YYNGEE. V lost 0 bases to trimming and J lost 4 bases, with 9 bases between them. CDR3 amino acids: CASSVGGAADTQYF. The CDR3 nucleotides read TGTGCCAGCAGCGTAGGAGGCGCCGCAGATACGCAGTATTTT.

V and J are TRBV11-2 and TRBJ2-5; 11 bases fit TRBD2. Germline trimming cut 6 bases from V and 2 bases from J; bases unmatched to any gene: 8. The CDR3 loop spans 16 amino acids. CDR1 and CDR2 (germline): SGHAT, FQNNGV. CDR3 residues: CASRTWVAGGQETQYF. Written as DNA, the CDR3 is TGTGCCAGCAGAACCTGGGTAGCGGGGGGGCAAGAGACCCAGTACTTC.

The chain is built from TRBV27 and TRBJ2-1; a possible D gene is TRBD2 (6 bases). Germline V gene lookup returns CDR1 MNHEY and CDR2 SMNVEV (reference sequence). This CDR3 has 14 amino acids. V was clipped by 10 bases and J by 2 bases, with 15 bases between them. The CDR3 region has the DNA TGTGCCACCTACATCGGGACTCCCTACAATGAGCAGTTCTTC. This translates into CATYIGTPYNEQFF.

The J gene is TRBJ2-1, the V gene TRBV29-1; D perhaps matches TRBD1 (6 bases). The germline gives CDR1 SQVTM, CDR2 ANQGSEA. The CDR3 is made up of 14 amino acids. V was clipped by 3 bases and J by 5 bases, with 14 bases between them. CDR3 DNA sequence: TGCAGCGTTGACGCAGGGGACGTTCACAATGAGCAGTTCTTC. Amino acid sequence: CSVDAGDVHNEQFF.

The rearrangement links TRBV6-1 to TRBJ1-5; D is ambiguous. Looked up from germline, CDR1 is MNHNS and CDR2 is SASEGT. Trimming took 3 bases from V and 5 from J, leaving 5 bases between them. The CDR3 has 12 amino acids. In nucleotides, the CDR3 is TGTGCCAGCAGTGAGCGGGATCAGCCCCAGCATTTT. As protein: CASSERDQPQHF.